This T cell receptor (beta chain) was recorded in a study of Ad26.COV2.S vaccination and SARS-CoV-2 variants. For the study at large: Administration of Ad26.COV2.S was intramuscular, either once or twice 56 days apart.

This clone was observed a handful of times. Its antigen is not identified. General study findings and limits: It was found that vaccine and placebo recipients had similar non-spike TCR breadth. Reports say spike-specific CD8+ and CD4+ T cell responses covered substantial breadth after vaccination.

This CDR3 comprises 15 residues. The junction had 8 bases not matched to a gene; V was cut back by 0 bases and J by 5 bases. Germline lookup yields CDR1 SGHDT and CDR2 YYEEEE. Here immunoSEQ multiplex PCR was the method, and the copy in TCRdb shows in-frame clones only, minus some. The sample carries approximately 280,000 clones, around 87% recorded once. The sample's treatment: 19 received Ad26.COV2.S at low or high dose, single or two shots; 5 received placebo; per-sample allocation not given. Day 63 after the first injection of vaccine or placebo was the sampling time. Adults aged 18-55 years in Boston included the donor.

The TCR originated in a person aged 18 to 59 who received the Ad26.COV2.S COVID-19 vaccine or a placebo. The sample here was peripheral blood, taken in a trial of Ad26.COV2.S vaccine versus placebo. This chain connects TRBV5-6 to TRBJ2-7; TRBD1 agrees at 7 bases. The CDR3 spells CASSLVGRGFDEQYF. The CDR3 DNA is TGTGCCAGCAGCTTGGTGGGCAGGGGGTTCGACGAGCAGTACTTC. The variable domain in full, completed from reference TRBV5-6 and TRBJ2-7, reads DAGVTQSPTHLIKTRGQQVTLRCSPKSGHDTVSWYQQALGQGPQFIFQYYEEEERQRGNFPDRFSGHQFPNYSSELNVNALLLGDSALYLCASSLVGRGFDEQYFGPGTRLTVT.